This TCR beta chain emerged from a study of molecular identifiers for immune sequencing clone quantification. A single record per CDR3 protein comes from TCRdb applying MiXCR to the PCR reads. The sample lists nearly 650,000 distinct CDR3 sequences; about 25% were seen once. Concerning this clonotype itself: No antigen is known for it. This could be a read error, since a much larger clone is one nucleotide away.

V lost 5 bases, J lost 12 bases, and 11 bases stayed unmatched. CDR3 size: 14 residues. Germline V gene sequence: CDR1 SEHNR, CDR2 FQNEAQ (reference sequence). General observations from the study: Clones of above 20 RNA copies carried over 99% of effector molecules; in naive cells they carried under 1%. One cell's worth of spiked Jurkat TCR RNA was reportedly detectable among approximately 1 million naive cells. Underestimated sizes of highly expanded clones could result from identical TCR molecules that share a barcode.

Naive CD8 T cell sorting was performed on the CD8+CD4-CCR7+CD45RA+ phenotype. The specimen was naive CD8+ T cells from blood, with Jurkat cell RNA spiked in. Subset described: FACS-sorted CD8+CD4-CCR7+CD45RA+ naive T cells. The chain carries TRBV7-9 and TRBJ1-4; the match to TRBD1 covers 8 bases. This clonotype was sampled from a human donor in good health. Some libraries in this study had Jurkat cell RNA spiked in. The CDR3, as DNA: TGTGCCAGCAGCCCATCCGAGACAGGGGTAGAACTGTTTTTT. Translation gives CASSPSETGVELFF. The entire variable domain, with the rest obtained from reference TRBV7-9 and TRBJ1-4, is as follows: DTGVSQNPRHKITKRGQNVTFRCDPISEHNRLYWYRQTLGQGPEFLTYFQNEAQLEKSRLLSDRFSAERPKGSFSTLEIQRTEQGDSAMYLCASSPSETGVELFFGSGTQLSVL.